The 17 T cell receptor beta chains below come from one sample, sequenced in a study of blood T cell repertoires in COVID-19 (dated by TCRdb to 2020 to 2022). The library was prepared using the immunoSEQ multiplex PCR assay. In TCRdb, the immuneACCESS table is reduced to in-frame sequences with V and J assigned. These tables do not hold every clone; where another copy was compared, an unresolved V gene accounts for under half, and the others remain unexplained. This sample lists 95,000 to 100,000 clones; over 70% were detected once. The top ten clonotypes cover around 10% of the sample. Sequenced material: peripheral blood. The receptor set was obtained from a woman older than 75 with acute or convalescent COVID-19.

The J gene is TRBJ1-1, the V gene TRBV14; a weak D match, TRBD1 (6 bases). Per the germline V gene, CDR1 is SGHDN and CDR2 is FVKESK. Trimming shortened V by 5 bases and J by 3 bases, and 10 bases separated the two germline ends. This CDR3 region has 13 residues. CDR3 loop: CASSKRQDTEAFF. CDR3 in DNA: TGTGCCAGCAGCAAACGACAGGACACTGAAGCTTTCTTT.

The CDR3 nucleotides read TGCGCCAGCAGGATGACAGGGGATTCGGACGAGCAGTACTTC. Translating it yields CASRMTGDSDEQYF. The chain recombines TRBV5-1 with TRBJ2-7, with 8 bases that match TRBD1. Trimming at V came to 5 bases and at J to 5 bases, leaving 9 bases not matched to a gene. The germline V gene has CDR1 SGHRS and CDR2 YFSETQ. The CDR3 runs to 14 residues.

A few counts support this clone. The rearrangement uses TRBV5-1 and TRBJ2-7; D is possibly TRBD1 (7 bases). The CDR3 runs to 15 residues. Trimming removed 4 bases at V and 7 bases at J, with 21 bases between. Germline values: CDR1 SGHRS, CDR2 YFSETQ. CDR3 amino acids: CASSAQGGTVGEQYF. The CDR3 bases are TGCGCCAGCAGCGCCCAGGGGGGTACCGTGGGAGAGCAGTACTTC.

The rearrangement uses TRBV7-9 and TRBJ2-2; 7 bases agree with TRBD2. This CDR3 region has 16 residues. J lost 3 bases, V lost 1 base, and 5 bases had no gene match. The germline V gene encodes CDR1 SEHNR and CDR2 FQNEAQ (reference sequence). CDR3 in DNA: TGTGCCAGCAGCTTAGGTCTAGCGGTGGACACCGGGGAGCTGTTTTTT. Protein sequence: CASSLGLAVDTGELFF.

This chain joins TRBV7-9 and TRBJ2-5; no firm D call. CDR3 length: 12 residues. Germline V gene data show CDR1 as SEHNR and CDR2 as FQNEAQ (reference sequence). V dropped 8 bases and J dropped 0 bases, with 7 bases sitting between them. The CDR3 protein is CASVRDQETQYF. The CDR3 DNA is TGTGCCAGCGTACGGGACCAAGAGACCCAGTACTTC.

The chain carries TRBV30 and TRBJ1-1, with 8 bases matching TRBD1. This CDR3 comprises 13 residues. J lost 0 bases, V lost 4 bases, and 1 base had no gene match. From germline, CDR1 is GTSNPN and CDR2 SVGIG (reference sequence). The CDR3 coding sequence is TGTGCCTGGACAGGGGGCCTGAACACTGAAGCTTTCTTT. Translated: CAWTGGLNTEAFF.

The V call is TRBV28, the J call TRBJ2-3; TRBD2 aligns across 8 bases. V lost 2 bases, J lost 3 bases, and 1 base stayed unmatched. Looked up from germline, CDR1 is MDHEN and CDR2 is SYDVKM. The CDR3 runs to 14 residues. The CDR3 nucleotides are TGTGCCAGCAGTTTAGAGCGGGGGACAGATACGCAGTATTTT. It is translated as CASSLERGTDTQYF.

The chain has TRBV18 and TRBJ2-2; unclear D gene. Germline values: CDR1 KGHSH, CDR2 LQKENI. Trimming stripped 0 bases from V and 8 bases from J, with 10 bases between. The CDR3 extends over 14 amino acids. The CDR3 bases are TGTGCCAGCTCACCACCCTCCGCGCTGGGGGAGCTGTTTTTT. Translating gives CASSPPSALGELFF.

The CDR3 is CASSGGQRATNEKLFF. The CDR3 bases are TGTGCCAGCAGCGGTGGACAGAGAGCAACTAATGAAAAACTGTTTTTT. The V and J genes are TRBV9 and TRBJ1-4; D perhaps matches TRBD1 (6 bases). CDR3 size: 16 residues. The germline V and J ends were trimmed by 3 bases and 0 bases, with 12 bases remaining between them. Germline values: CDR1 SGDLS, CDR2 YYNGEE.

This clone was counted a single time. The chain is built from TRBV6-1 and TRBJ2-1; 7 bases map to TRBD2. Trimming removed 4 bases from V and 1 base from J; junction bases left unmatched: 7. CDR3 length: 16 amino acids. Germline V gene lookup returns CDR1 MNHNS and CDR2 SASEGT. DNA of the CDR3: TGTGCCAGCAGTGGGGGAGGGAGAGGGTCCTACAATGAGCAGTTCTTC. Amino acids: CASSGGGRGSYNEQFF.

This clone was detected only a few times. The chain couples TRBV15 to TRBJ1-2; D not certain. The CDR3 runs to 16 residues. V lost 2 bases, J lost 7 bases, and 20 bases lay in between. Germline V lookup: CDR1 LNHNV, CDR2 YYDKDF (reference sequence). As DNA, the CDR3 is TGTGCCACCAGCAGACCCCTGGGCCCTAGGCGGGCTGGCTACACCTTC. Amino acid sequence: CATSRPLGPRRAGYTF.

The chain joins TRBV2 to TRBJ1-3; TRBD1 agrees at 7 bases. This CDR3 has 15 amino acids. With 7 bases clipped from V and 0 bases from J, the junction kept 6 bases outside the gene matches. Germline V gene lookup returns CDR1 SNHLY and CDR2 FYNNEI. CDR3 loop: CASTDRENSGNTIYF. DNA of the CDR3: TGTGCCAGCACCGACAGGGAAAACTCTGGAAACACCATATATTTT.

The chain uses TRBV6-5 and TRBJ2-3; no clear D. The CDR3 contains 11 residues. The germline V and J ends were trimmed by 2 bases and 9 bases, with 6 bases remaining between them. Germline V gene data show CDR1 as MNHEY and CDR2 as SVGAGI. The CDR3 reads CASSYLETQYF. CDR3 nucleotide sequence: TGTGCCAGCAGTTACCTAGAGACGCAGTATTTT.

The chain uses TRBV18 and TRBJ2-6; D gene ambiguous. V was clipped by 2 bases and J by 1 base, with 6 bases between them. From germline, CDR1 is KGHSH and CDR2 LQKENI. The CDR3 totals 15 residues. For the CDR3, the DNA is TGTGCCAGCTCACCAATGGAGTCTGGGGCCAACGTCCTGACTTTC. This encodes CASSPMESGANVLTF.

The chain has TRBV5-1 and TRBJ1-6, with 8 bases lining up with TRBD1. Germline V CDR1 and CDR2: SGHRS, YFSETQ. CDR3 length equals 16 residues. Losses at the gene ends were 1 base for V and 3 bases for J; bases not matched to a gene: 3. The CDR3 sequence: CASSLKGQDYNSPLHF. In DNA form, the CDR3 reads TGCGCCAGCAGCTTGAAGGGACAGGACTATAATTCACCCCTCCACTTT.

This clone was seen a few times. J is TRBJ2-1 and V is TRBV5-8; a weak D match, TRBD1 (6 bases). Germline V CDR1 and CDR2: SGHTS, YDEGEE. V lost 5 bases and J lost 0, with 9 bases in between. This CDR3 contains 14 residues. DNA of the CDR3: TGTGCCAGCAGACAGGGATCCTCCTACAATGAGCAGTTCTTC. Translation gives CASRQGSSYNEQFF.

The chain links TRBV20-1 to TRBJ1-1; D is unclear. There are 11 residues in the CDR3. CDR1 is DFQATT, CDR2 SNEGSKA, per germline (reference sequence). V lost 3 bases and J 11 bases, leaving 13 bases between the germline ends. The CDR3 protein is CSASQEVTAFF. CDR3 bases: TGCAGTGCTAGTCAGGAGGTAACGGCTTTCTTT.